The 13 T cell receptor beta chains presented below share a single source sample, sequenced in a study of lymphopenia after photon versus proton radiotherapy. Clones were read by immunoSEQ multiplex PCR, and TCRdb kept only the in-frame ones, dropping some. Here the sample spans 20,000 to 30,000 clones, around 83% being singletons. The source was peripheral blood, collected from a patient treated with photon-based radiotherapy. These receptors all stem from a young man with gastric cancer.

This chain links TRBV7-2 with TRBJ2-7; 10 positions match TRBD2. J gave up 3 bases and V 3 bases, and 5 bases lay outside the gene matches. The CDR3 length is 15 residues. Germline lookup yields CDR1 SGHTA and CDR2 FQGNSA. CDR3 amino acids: CASSLSAGGDYEQYF. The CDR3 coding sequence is TGTGCCAGCAGCTTGTCAGCGGGAGGGGACTACGAGCAGTACTTC.

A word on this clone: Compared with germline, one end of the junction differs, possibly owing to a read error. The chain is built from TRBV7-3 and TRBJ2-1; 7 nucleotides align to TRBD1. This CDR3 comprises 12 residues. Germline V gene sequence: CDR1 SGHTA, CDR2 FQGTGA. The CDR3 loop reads CASNLSRGEQFF. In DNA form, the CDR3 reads TGTGCCAGCAACTTAAGCAGGGGGGAGCAGTTCTTC.

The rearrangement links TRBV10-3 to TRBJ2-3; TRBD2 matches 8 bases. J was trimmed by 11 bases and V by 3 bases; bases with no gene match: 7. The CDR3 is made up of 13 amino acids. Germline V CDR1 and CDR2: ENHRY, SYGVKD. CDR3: CAISEHLAGMQYF. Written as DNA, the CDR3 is TGTGCCATCAGTGAACATCTAGCGGGTATGCAGTATTTT.

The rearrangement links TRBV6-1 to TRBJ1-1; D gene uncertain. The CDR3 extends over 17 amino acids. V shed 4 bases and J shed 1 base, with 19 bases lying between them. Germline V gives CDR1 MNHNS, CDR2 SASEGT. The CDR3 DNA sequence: TGTGCCAGCAGTGTGAACCAGAACCCAGGCTGGAACACTGAAGCTTTCTTT. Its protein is CASSVNQNPGWNTEAFF.

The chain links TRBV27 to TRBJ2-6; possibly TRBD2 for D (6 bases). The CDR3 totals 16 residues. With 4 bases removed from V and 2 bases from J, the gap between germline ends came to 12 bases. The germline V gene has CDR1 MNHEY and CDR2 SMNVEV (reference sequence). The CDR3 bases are TGTGCCAGCAGTTCCCTATGGGGGGCTGGGGCCAACGTCCTGACTTTC. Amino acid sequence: CASSSLWGAGANVLTF.

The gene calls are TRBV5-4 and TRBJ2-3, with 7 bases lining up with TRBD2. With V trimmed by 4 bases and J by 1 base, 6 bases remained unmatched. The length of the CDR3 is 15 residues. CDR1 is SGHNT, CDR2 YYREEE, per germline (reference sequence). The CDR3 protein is CASSPDGGGTDTQYF. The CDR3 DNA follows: TGTGCCAGCAGCCCGGATGGGGGGGGCACAGATACGCAGTATTTT.

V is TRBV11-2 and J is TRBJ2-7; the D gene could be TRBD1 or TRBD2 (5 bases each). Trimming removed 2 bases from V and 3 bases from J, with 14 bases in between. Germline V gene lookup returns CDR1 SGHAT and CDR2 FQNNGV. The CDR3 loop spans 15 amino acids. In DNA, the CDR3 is TGTGCCAGCAGCTTACTATCGGGGCAACTCTACGAGCAGTACTTC. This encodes CASSLLSGQLYEQYF.

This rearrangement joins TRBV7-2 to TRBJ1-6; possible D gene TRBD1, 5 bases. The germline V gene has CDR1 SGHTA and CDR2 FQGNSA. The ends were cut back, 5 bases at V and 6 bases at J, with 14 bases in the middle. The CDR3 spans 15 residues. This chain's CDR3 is CASSPWARANSPLHF. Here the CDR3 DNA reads TGTGCCAGCAGCCCCTGGGCCAGGGCTAATTCACCCCTCCACTTT. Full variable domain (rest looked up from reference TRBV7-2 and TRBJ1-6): GAGVSQSPSNKVTEKGKDVELRCDPISGHTALYWYRQSLGQGLEFLIYFQGNSAPDKSGLPSDRFSAERTGGSVSTLTIQRTQQEDSAVYLCASSPWARANSPLHFGNGTRLTVT.

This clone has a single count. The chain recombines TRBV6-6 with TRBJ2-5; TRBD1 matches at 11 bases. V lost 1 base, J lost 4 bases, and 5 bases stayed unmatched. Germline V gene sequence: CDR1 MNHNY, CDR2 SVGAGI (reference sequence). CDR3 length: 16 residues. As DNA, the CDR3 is TGTGCCAGCAGTTACTTCCGGGACAGGGGGTTAGAGACCCAGTACTTC. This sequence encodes CASSYFRDRGLETQYF.

This chain's CDR3 is CASSQRMNRERGDSNQPQHF. In nucleotides, the CDR3 is TGCGCCAGCAGCCAACGTATGAACAGGGAAAGGGGGGATAGCAATCAGCCCCAGCATTTT. The gene calls are TRBV4-1 and TRBJ1-5, with TRBD1 as a possible D gene (6 bases). The CDR3 extends over 20 amino acids. CDR1 is MGHRA and CDR2 is YSYEKL in the germline V gene. V dropped 2 bases and J dropped 0 bases, with 23 bases sitting between them.

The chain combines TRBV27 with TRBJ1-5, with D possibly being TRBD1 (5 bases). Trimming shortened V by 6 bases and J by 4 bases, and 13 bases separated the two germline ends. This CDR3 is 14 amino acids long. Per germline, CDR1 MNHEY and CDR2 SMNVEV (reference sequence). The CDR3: CASSTGTENQPQHF. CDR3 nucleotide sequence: TGTGCCAGCAGCACCGGGACTGAGAATCAGCCCCAGCATTTT.

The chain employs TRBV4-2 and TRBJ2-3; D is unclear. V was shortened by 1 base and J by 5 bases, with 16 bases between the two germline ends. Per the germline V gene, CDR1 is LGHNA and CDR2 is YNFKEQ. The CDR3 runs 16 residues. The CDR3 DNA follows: TGTGCCAGCAGCCAAGGCCCCGGATCAGGCCAAGATACGCAGTATTTT. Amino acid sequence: CASSQGPGSGQDTQYF.

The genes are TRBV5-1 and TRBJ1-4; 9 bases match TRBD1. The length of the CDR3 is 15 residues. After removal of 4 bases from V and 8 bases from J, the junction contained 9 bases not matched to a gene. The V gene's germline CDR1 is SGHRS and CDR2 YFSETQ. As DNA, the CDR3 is TGCGCCAGCAGCGTGGCTCGGGACAGGGTCGAAAAACTGTTTTTT. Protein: CASSVARDRVEKLFF.